What follows is one T cell receptor beta chain and its context. Its antigen remains unknown. The method was immunoSEQ multiplex PCR; TCRdb's version includes in-frame clones alone and lacks a portion of them. The sample yields some 2 million clones, around 95% seen once. These data belong to a study of shared clonotypes between healthy human individuals. The study's findings and limits: Only blood was sampled, and tissue TCR repertoires likely differ from blood ones.

The CDR3 is made up of 15 amino acids. Trimming took 0 bases from V and 5 from J; bases not matched to a gene: 5. Germline CDR1 SGHRS, CDR2 YFSETQ. What was sequenced was naive CD4+ T cells sorted from blood. Subset denoted: CD45RA+ positively selected. The clonotype originates from a man aged 18 to 30 in good health. The J gene is TRBJ1-1, the V gene TRBV5-1; 9 positions match TRBD1. DNA for the CDR3: TGCGCCAGCAGCTTGGACAGGGGGCGCAGGACTGAAGCTTTCTTT. This translates into CASSLDRGRRTEAFF.